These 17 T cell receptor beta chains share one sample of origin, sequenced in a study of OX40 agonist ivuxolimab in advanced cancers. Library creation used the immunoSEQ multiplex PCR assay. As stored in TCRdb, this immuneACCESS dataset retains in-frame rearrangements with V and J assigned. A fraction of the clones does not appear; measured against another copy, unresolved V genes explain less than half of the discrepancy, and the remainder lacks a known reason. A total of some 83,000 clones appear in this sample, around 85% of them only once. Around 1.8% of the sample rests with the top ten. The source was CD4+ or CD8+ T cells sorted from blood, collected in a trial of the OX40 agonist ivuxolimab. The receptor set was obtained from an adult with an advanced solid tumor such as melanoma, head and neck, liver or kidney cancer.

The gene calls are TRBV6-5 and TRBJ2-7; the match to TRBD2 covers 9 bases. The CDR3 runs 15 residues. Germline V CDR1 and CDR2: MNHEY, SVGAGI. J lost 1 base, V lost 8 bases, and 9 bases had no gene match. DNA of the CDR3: TGTGCCAGCCGTCGCGGGGGGGTGAATTCCTACGAGCAGTACTTC. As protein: CASRRGGVNSYEQYF.

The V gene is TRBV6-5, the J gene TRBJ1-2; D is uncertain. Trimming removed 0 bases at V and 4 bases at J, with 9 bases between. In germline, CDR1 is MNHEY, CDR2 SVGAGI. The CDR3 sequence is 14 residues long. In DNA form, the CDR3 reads TGTGCCAGCAGTTACTCGGGCAGGAGCTATGGCTACACCTTC. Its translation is CASSYSGRSYGYTF.

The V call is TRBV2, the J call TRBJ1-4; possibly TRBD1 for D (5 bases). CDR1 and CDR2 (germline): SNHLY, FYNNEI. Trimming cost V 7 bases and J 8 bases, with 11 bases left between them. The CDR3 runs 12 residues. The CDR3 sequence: CASTGTGEKLFF. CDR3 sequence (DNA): TGTGCCAGCACTGGGACCGGGGAAAAACTGTTTTTT.

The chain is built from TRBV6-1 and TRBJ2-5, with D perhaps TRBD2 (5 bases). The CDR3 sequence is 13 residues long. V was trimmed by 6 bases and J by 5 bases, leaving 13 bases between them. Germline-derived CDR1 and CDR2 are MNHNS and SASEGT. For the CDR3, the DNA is TGTGCCAGCAGGGTAACTAGTTTCGAGACCCAGTACTTC. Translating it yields CASRVTSFETQYF.

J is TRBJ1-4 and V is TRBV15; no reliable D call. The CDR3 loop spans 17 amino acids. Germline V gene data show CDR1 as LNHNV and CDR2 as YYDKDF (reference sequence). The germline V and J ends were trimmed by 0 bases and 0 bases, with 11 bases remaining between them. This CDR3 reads CATSRDLGRATNEKLFF. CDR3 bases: TGTGCCACCAGCAGAGATCTGGGGAGGGCAACTAATGAAAAACTGTTTTTT.

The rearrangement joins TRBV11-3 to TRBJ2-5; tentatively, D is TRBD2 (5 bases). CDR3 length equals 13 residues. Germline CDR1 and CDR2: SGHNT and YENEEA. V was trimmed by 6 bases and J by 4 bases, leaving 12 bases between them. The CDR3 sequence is CASSSRVGETQYF. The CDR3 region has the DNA TGTGCCAGCAGTTCGAGGGTAGGAGAGACCCAGTACTTC.

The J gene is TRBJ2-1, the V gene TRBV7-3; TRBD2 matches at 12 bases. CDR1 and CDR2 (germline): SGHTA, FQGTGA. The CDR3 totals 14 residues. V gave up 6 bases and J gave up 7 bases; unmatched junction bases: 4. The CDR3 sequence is CASRVTSGRNEQFF. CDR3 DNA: TGTGCCAGCAGGGTAACTAGCGGGAGGAATGAGCAGTTCTTC.

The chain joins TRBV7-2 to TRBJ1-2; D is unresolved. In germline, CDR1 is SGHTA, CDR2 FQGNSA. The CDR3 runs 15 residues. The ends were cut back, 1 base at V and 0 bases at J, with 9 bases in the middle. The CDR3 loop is CASSLEAIANYGYTF. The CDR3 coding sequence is TGTGCCAGCAGCTTAGAAGCGATAGCTAACTATGGCTACACCTTC. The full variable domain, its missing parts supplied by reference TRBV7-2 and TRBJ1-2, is GAGVSQSPSNKVTEKGKDVELRCDPISGHTALYWYRQSLGQGLEFLIYFQGNSAPDKSGLPSDRFSAERTGGSVSTLTIQRTQQEDSAVYLCASSLEAIANYGYTFGSGTRLTVV.

The CDR3 DNA follows: TGTGCCAGCAGTTTATTAGGGACTAGCGCAAACACGCAGTATTTT. Translating gives CASSLLGTSANTQYF. This chain joins TRBV27 and TRBJ2-3; TRBD2 aligns across 10 bases. Unmatched junction bases numbered 7, after V lost 1 base and J lost 9 bases. Germline-derived CDR1 and CDR2 are MNHEY and SMNVEV (reference sequence). CDR3 length: 15 residues.

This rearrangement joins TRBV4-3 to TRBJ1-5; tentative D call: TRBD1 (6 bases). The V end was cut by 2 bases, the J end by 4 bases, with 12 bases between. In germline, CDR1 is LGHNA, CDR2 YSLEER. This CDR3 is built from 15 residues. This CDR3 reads CASSQYRELNQPQHF. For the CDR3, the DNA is TGCGCCAGCAGCCAATACAGGGAACTGAATCAGCCCCAGCATTTT.

CDR3: CASSLVMTLSYEQYF. CDR3 nucleotide sequence: TGTGCCAGCAGCTTGGTTATGACACTCTCCTACGAGCAGTACTTC. The J gene is TRBJ2-7, the V gene TRBV5-8; D is ambiguous. From germline, CDR1 is SGHTS and CDR2 YDEGEE. The CDR3 loop spans 15 amino acids. The ends were cut back, 0 bases at V and 0 bases at J, with 10 bases in the middle.

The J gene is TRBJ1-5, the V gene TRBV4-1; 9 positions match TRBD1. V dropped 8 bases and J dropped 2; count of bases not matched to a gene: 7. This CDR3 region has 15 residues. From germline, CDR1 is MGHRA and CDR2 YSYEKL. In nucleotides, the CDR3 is TGCGCCAGCGCTGAGGGACAGGGCGGCAATCAGCCCCAGCATTTT. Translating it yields CASAEGQGGNQPQHF.

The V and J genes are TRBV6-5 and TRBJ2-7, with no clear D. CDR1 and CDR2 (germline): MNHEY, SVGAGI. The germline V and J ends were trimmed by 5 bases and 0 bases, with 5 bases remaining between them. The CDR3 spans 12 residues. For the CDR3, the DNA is TGTGCCAGCAGTCAGAACTCCTACGAGCAGTACTTC. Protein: CASSQNSYEQYF.

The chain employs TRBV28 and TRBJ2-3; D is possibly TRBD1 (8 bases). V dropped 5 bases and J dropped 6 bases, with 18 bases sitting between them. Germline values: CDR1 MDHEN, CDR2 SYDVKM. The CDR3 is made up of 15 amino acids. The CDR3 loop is CASSINRGRGDTQYF. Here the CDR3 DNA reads TGTGCCAGCAGTATAAACAGGGGGAGGGGGGATACGCAGTATTTT.

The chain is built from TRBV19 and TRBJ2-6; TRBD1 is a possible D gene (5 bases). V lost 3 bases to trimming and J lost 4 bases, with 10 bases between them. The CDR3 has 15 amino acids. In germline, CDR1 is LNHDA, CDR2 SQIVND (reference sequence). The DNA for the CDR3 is TGTGCCAGTAGTATTGCTCGACAGGGGGCCAACGTCCTGACTTTC. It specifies CASSIARQGANVLTF.

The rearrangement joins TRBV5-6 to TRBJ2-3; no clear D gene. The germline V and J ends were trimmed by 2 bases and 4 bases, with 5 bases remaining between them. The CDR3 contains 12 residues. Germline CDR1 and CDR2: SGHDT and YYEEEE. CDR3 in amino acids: CASSFISDTQYF. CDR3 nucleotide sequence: TGTGCCAGCAGCTTTATCTCAGATACGCAGTATTTT.

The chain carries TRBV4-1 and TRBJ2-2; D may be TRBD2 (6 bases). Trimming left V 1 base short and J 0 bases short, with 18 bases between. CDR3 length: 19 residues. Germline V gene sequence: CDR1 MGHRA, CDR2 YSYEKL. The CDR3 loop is CASSQALGGYHANTGELFF. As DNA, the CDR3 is TGCGCCAGCAGCCAAGCCCTGGGAGGTTATCATGCGAACACCGGGGAGCTGTTTTTT.